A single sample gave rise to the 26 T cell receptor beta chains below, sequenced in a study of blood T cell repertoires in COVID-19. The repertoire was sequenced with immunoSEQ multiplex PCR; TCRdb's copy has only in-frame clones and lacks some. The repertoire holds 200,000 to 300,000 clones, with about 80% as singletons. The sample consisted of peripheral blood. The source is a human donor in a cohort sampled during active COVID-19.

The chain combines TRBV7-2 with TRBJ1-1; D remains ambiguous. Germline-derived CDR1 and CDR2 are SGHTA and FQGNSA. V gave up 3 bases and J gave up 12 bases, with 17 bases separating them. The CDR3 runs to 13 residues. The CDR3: CASSFHPGLVTFF. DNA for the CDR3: TGTGCCAGCAGCTTTCACCCGGGTCTAGTAACTTTCTTT.

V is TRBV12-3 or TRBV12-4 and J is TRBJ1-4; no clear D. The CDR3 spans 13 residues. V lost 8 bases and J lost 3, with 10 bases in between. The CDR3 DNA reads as TGTGCCAGCCGAGGTGGAGCTAATGAAAAACTGTTTTTT. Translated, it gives CASRGGANEKLFF.

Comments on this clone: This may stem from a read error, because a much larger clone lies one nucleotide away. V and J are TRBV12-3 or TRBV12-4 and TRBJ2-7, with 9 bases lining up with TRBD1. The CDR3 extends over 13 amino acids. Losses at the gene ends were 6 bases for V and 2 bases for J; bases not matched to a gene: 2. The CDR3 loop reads CASSNRGPYEQYF. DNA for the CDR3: TGTGCCAGCAGCAACAGGGGGCCCTACGAGCAGTACTTC.

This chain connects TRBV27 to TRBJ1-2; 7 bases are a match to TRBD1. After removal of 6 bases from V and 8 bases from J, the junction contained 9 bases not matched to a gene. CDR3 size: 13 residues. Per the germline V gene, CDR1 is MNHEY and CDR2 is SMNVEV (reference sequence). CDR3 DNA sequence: TGTGCCAGCAGACTAAACAGGGGCGGCGGCTACACCTTC. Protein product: CASRLNRGGGYTF.

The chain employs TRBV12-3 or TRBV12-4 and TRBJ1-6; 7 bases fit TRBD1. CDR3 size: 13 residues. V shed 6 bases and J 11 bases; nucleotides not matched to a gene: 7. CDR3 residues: CASSITGDAPLHF. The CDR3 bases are TGTGCCAGCAGCATTACAGGGGATGCACCCCTCCACTTT.

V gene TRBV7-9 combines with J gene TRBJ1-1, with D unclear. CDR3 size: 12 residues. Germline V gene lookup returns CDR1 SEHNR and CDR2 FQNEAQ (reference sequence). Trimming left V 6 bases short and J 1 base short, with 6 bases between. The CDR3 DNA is TGTGCCAGCAGTAGAAAGAACACTGAAGCTTTCTTT. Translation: CASSRKNTEAFF.

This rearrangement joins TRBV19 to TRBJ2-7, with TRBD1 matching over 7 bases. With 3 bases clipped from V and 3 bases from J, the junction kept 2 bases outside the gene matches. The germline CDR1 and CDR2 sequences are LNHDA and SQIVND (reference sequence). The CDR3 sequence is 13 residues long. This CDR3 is CASSMAGGYEQYF. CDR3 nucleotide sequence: TGTGCCAGTAGTATGGCAGGGGGCTACGAGCAGTACTTC.

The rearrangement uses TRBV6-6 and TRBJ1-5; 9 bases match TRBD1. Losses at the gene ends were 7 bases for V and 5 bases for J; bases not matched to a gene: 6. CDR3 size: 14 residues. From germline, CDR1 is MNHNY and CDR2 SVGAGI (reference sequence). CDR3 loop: CASMGQGRDQPQHF. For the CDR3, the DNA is TGTGCCAGCATGGGACAGGGCCGCGATCAGCCCCAGCATTTT.

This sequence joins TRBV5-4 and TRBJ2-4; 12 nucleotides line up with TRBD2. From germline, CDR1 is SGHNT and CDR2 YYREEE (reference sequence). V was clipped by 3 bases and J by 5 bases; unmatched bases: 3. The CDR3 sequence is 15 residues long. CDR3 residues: CASSSLAGGQNIQYF. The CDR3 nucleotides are TGTGCCAGCAGCTCCCTAGCGGGGGGGCAAAACATTCAGTACTTC.

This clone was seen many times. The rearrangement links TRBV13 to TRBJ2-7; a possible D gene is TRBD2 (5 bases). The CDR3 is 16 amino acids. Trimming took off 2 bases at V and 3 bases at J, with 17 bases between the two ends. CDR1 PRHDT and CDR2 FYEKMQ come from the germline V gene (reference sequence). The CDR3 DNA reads TGTGCCAGCAGCTTATTCGGCCTAACTCGGGACTACGAGCAGTACTTC. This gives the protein CASSLFGLTRDYEQYF.

CDR3 coding DNA: TGTGCCAGTAGTAATCGAGGACAGCTGAACACTGAAGCTTTCTTT. Protein sequence: CASSNRGQLNTEAFF. V is TRBV19 and J is TRBJ1-1; tentatively, D is TRBD1 (6 bases). The V gene's germline CDR1 is LNHDA and CDR2 SQIVND (reference sequence). This CDR3 is 15 amino acids long. V was trimmed by 4 bases and J by 0 bases, leaving 12 bases between them.

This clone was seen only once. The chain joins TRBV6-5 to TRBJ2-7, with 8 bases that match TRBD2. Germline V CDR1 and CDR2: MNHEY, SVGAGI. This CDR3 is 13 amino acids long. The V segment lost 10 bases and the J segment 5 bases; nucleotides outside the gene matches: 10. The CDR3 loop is CATRSGGVDEQYF. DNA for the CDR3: TGTGCCACCCGGAGCGGGGGTGTCGACGAGCAGTACTTC.

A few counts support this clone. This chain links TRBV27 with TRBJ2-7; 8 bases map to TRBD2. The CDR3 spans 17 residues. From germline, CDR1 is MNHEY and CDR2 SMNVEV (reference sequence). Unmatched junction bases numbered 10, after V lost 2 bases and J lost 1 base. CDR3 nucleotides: TGTGCCAGCAGTTTAGGGCTAGCGGGCTCAACATCCTACGAGCAGTACTTC. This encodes CASSLGLAGSTSYEQYF.

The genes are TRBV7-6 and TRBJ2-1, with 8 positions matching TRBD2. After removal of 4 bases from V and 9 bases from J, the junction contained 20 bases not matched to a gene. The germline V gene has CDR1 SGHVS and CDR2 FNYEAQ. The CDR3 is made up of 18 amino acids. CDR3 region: CASSSHASGSFRKREQFF. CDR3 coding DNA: TGTGCCAGCAGCTCCCATGCTAGCGGGTCGTTTAGGAAGCGTGAGCAGTTCTTC.

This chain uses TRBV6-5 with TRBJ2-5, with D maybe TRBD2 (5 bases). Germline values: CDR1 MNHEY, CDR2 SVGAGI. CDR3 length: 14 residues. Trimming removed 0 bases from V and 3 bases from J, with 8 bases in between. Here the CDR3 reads CASSYSRGEETQYF. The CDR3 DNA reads TGTGCCAGCAGTTACTCACGGGGAGAAGAGACCCAGTACTTC.

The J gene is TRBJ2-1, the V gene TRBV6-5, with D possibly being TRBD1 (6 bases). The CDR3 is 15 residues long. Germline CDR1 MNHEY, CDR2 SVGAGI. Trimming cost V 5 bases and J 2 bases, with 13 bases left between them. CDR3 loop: CASSRTGFAYNEQFF. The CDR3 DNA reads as TGTGCCAGCAGTCGCACAGGGTTCGCCTACAATGAGCAGTTCTTC.

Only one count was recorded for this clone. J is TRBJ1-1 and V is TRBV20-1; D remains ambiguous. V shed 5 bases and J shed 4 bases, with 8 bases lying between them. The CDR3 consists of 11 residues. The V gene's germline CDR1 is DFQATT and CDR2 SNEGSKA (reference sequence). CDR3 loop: CSALRSTEAFF. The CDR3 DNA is TGCAGTGCTTTAAGGAGCACTGAAGCTTTCTTT.

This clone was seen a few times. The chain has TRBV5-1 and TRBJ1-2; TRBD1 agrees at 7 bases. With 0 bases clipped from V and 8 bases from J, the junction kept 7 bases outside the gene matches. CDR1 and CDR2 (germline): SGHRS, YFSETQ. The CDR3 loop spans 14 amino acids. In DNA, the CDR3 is TGCGCCAGCAGCTTGGACCGACAGGGAGGAGGCTACACCTTC. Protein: CASSLDRQGGGYTF. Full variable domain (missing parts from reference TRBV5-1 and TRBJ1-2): KAGVTQTPRYLIKTRGQQVTLSCSPISGHRSVSWYQQTPGQGLQFLFEYFSETQRNKGNFPGRFSGRQFSNSRSEMNVSTLELGDSALYLCASSLDRQGGGYTFGSGTRLTVV.

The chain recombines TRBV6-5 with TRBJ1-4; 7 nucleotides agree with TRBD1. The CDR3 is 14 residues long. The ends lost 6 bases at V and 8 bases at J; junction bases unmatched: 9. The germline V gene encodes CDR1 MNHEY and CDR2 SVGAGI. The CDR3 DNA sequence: TGTGCCAGCAGCTGGGGGACAGTCTCAGAAAAACTGTTTTTT. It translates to CASSWGTVSEKLFF.

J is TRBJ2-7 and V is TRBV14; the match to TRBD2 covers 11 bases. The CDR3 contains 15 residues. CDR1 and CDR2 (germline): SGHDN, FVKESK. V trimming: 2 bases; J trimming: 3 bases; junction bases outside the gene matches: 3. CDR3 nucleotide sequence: TGTGCCAGCAGCCAAAGCGGGACTAGCGGCTACGAGCAGTACTTC. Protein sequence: CASSQSGTSGYEQYF.

The CDR3 here is CASSLTGTVPSYEQYF. The CDR3 bases are TGTGCCAGCAGCTTAACCGGGACAGTTCCCTCCTACGAGCAGTACTTC. The V call is TRBV7-2, the J call TRBJ2-7, with 7 bases aligning to TRBD1. In germline, CDR1 is SGHTA, CDR2 FQGNSA. CDR3 length equals 16 residues. V dropped 2 bases and J dropped 0; count of bases not matched to a gene: 7.

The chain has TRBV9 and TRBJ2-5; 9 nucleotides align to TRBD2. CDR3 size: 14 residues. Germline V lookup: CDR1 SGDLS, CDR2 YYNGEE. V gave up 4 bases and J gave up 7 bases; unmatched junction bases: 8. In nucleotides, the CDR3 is TGTGCCAGCAGCCCTGCGGGACTAGCAAGGACCCAGTACTTC. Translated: CASSPAGLARTQYF.

This chain's CDR3 is CASSQDETPHQPQHF. CDR3 coding DNA: TGCGCCAGCAGCCAAGACGAGACACCTCATCAGCCCCAGCATTTT. The chain links TRBV4-1 to TRBJ1-5; D not resolved. The CDR3 has 15 residues. V lost 0 bases to trimming and J lost 5 bases, with 11 bases between them. The germline V gene encodes CDR1 MGHRA and CDR2 YSYEKL.

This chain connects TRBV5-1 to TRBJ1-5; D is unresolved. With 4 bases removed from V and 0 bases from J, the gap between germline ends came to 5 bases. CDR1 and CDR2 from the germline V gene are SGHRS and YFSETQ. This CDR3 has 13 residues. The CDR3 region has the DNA TGCGCCAGCAGCGCGGATAGCAATCAGCCCCAGCATTTT. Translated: CASSADSNQPQHF.

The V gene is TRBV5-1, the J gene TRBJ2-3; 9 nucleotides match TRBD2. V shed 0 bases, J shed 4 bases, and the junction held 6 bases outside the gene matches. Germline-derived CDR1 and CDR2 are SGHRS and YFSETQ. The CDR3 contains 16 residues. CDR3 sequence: CASSLDSGGRADTQYF. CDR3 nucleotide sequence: TGCGCCAGCAGCTTGGATAGCGGGGGAAGGGCAGATACGCAGTATTTT.

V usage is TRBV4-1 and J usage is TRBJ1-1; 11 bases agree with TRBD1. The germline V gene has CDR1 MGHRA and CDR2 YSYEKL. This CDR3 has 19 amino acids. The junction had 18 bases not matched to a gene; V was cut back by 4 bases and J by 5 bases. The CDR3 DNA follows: TGCGCCAGCAGCCCGTCCGGGACAGGGGGTTTGGGGAGAGAAACTGAAGCTTTCTTT. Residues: CASSPSGTGGLGRETEAFF.